The clone carrying this T cell receptor beta chain was detected only a few times. Its antigen remains unidentified. This may arise from a read error, as a much more abundant clone is one base away. The sample comes from a study of molecular identifiers for immune sequencing clone quantification. For the study at large: Replicate experiments took RNA from around 20,000 or 100,000 naive CD8 cells, divided it five ways and sequenced four.

Sorting isolated naive CD8 T cells as CD8+CD4-CCR7+CD45RA+ events. Study outcomes and limitations: Effector cells had over 98% of their molecules in clones above 20 RNA copies, while naive cells had under 1%.

It was with previously described methods and listed TCR primers that bulk TCR libraries were made. TCRdb passed the PCR reads through MiXCR, listing each CDR3 protein once. Of approximately 12,000 distinct CDR3 sequences in the sample, 15% to 20% are singletons; the top ten hold approximately 1.5%. This CDR3 region has 13 residues. Germline assignment: CDR1 MNHEY and CDR2 SMNVEV (reference sequence). This TCR was sampled from a human donor in good health. Some libraries in this study had Jurkat cell RNA spiked in. The J gene is TRBJ1-2, the V gene TRBV27, with a weak D call TRBD1 (6 bases). Sequencing was carried out using naive CD8+ T cells from blood, with Jurkat cell RNA spiked in. The subset: FACS-sorted CD8+CD4-CCR7+CD45RA+ naive T cells. CDR3 DNA: TGTGCCAGCAGTTTACTGACAGGTACTGGCTACGCCTTC. The encoded protein is CASSLLTGTGYAF.